The 20 T cell receptor beta chains reported below all come from one sample, sequenced in a study of blood T cell repertoires in COVID-19. Libraries were prepared by immunoSEQ multiplex PCR; TCRdb keeps only in-frame clonotypes and omits some of them. The profile shows 150,000 or so clones, roughly 93% of them singletons. The specimen was peripheral blood. The receptors stem from a man aged 18 to 29 with acute or convalescent COVID-19.

The V and J genes are TRBV3-1 (or the pseudogene TRBV3-2) and TRBJ1-6; 7 bases map to TRBD1. Losses at the gene ends were 4 bases for V and 3 bases for J; bases not matched to a gene: 6. The CDR3 covers 16 residues. Germline CDR1 is LGHDT and CDR2 is YNNKEL (reference sequence). The CDR3 DNA reads TGTGCCAGCAGCCTCCGACAGGGCCTCTATAATTCACCCCTCCACTTT. Protein sequence: CASSLRQGLYNSPLHF.

The chain recombines TRBV19 with TRBJ1-1; D remains ambiguous. CDR1 LNHDA and CDR2 SQIVND come from the germline V gene (reference sequence). The CDR3 runs 13 residues. V gave up 1 base and J gave up 3 bases, with 6 bases separating them. The chain's CDR3 is CASSIGHDTEAFF. In nucleotides, the CDR3 is TGTGCCAGTAGTATAGGACACGACACTGAAGCTTTCTTT.

This chain joins TRBV5-1 and TRBJ1-1; unclear D gene. Germline V gene sequence: CDR1 SGHRS, CDR2 YFSETQ. V was cut by 5 bases and J by 1 base, with 9 bases left in between. The CDR3 contains 13 residues. This CDR3 is CASRNRENTEAFF. Here the CDR3 DNA reads TGCGCCAGCAGGAACAGAGAGAACACTGAAGCTTTCTTT.

This chain links TRBV2 with TRBJ2-3; D remains unclear. The CDR3 is 15 amino acids. V dropped 1 base and J dropped 2 bases, with 10 bases sitting between them. From germline, CDR1 is SNHLY and CDR2 FYNNEI. The DNA for the CDR3 is TGTGCCAGCAGTGAAGACCCCCCTATCACAGATACGCAGTATTTT. Its translation: CASSEDPPITDTQYF. Supplemented by reference TRBV2 and TRBJ2-3, the full variable domain reads EPEVTQTPSHQVTQMGQEVILRCVPISNHLYFYWYRQILGQKVEFLVSFYNNEISEKSEIFDDQFSVERPDGSNFTLKIRSTKLEDSAMYFCASSEDPPITDTQYFGPGTRLTVL.

The chain carries TRBV7-9 and TRBJ2-3, with D unclear. V was clipped by 5 bases and J by 4 bases, with 13 bases between them. There are 14 residues in the CDR3. Per the germline V gene, CDR1 is SEHNR and CDR2 is FQNEAQ (reference sequence). CDR3 region: CASSLRRVPDTQYF. The CDR3, as DNA: TGTGCCAGCAGCCTGAGGAGAGTTCCAGATACGCAGTATTTT.

This clone was seen more than once but under ten times. The genes are TRBV3-1 (or the pseudogene TRBV3-2) and TRBJ2-6; 7 nucleotides line up with TRBD1. The CDR3 runs to 18 residues. Germline V gives CDR1 LGHDT, CDR2 YNNKEL (reference sequence). J was trimmed by 1 base and V by 3 bases; bases with no gene match: 9. CDR3 sequence reads: CASSQTGKFSSGANVLTF. In DNA form, the CDR3 reads TGTGCCAGCAGCCAGACAGGGAAGTTCTCGTCTGGGGCCAACGTCCTGACTTTC.

The count of this clone is one. This chain links TRBV6-2 or TRBV6-3 with TRBJ1-1; D gene ambiguous. Germline CDR1 is MNHEY and CDR2 is SVGEGT. This CDR3 comprises 13 residues. Trimming removed 4 bases at V and 7 bases at J, with 13 bases between. The CDR3 is CASSWASQSEAFF. CDR3 nucleotide sequence: TGTGCCAGCAGTTGGGCCTCGCAAAGTGAAGCTTTCTTT.

The V gene is TRBV5-1, the J gene TRBJ2-7; 9 nucleotides agree with TRBD2. V trimming: 4 bases; J trimming: 2 bases; junction bases outside the gene matches: 4. The CDR3 has 14 residues. Per germline, CDR1 SGHRS and CDR2 YFSETQ. As DNA, the CDR3 is TGCGCCAGCAGCAGTAGCGGGGGCACCTACGAGCAGTACTTC. Translated: CASSSSGGTYEQYF.

This clone was seen only once. The chain has TRBV5-5 and TRBJ2-2; D possibly corresponds to TRBD1 (6 bases). The CDR3 totals 16 residues. V lost 2 bases and J lost 1, with 12 bases in between. CDR1 SGHKS and CDR2 YYEKEE come from the germline V gene (reference sequence). This chain's CDR3 is CASSFSGGGNTGELFF. In DNA, the CDR3 is TGTGCCAGCAGCTTCAGTGGGGGCGGGAACACCGGGGAGCTGTTTTTT.

The chain recombines TRBV6-5 with TRBJ1-2; D unclear. Trimming took off 6 bases at V and 5 bases at J, with 4 bases between the two ends. Germline V gene lookup returns CDR1 MNHEY and CDR2 SVGAGI. CDR3 length: 10 residues. In nucleotides, the CDR3 is TGTGCCAGCAGCCTGTATGGCTACACCTTC. It yields the protein CASSLYGYTF.

J is TRBJ1-2 and V is TRBV11-2, with TRBD1 as a possible D gene (5 bases). Per the germline V gene, CDR1 is SGHAT and CDR2 is FQNNGV. The CDR3 spans 15 residues. V shed 5 bases and J shed 6 bases, with 19 bases lying between them. CDR3 nucleotides: TGTGCCAGCAGCCCGACAAATTGGCAGGGTGATGGCTACACCTTC. Amino acids: CASSPTNWQGDGYTF.

The rearrangement links TRBV6-4 to TRBJ1-4; 7 bases are a match to TRBD1. The CDR3 is 15 residues long. The V and J ends lost 6 bases and 10 bases, in that order; junction bases with no gene match: 14. The germline CDR1 and CDR2 sequences are MRHNA and SNTAGT. The CDR3 DNA reads as TGTGCCAGCAGGCCTAACGACAGGGACCCAGGAAAACTGTTTTTT. Protein: CASRPNDRDPGKLFF.

J is TRBJ1-2 and V is TRBV12-3 or TRBV12-4; D may be TRBD1 (5 bases). The CDR3 length is 13 residues. Trimming took 6 bases from V and 4 from J, leaving 12 bases between them. The CDR3 sequence: CASRDGTAYGYTF. Here the CDR3 DNA reads TGTGCCAGCAGGGATGGGACTGCCTATGGCTACACCTTC.

This chain connects TRBV15 to TRBJ1-2, with a weak D call TRBD1 (5 bases). CDR1 and CDR2 from the germline V gene are LNHNV and YYDKDF (reference sequence). Trimming removed 0 bases at V and 4 bases at J, with 9 bases between. The CDR3 covers 14 residues. The CDR3 DNA reads TGTGCCACCAGCAGAGAGGGGGGGAGCTATGGCTACACCTTC. Its translation: CATSREGGSYGYTF.

This clone has only a few counts. The V gene is TRBV5-5, the J gene TRBJ2-7, with D possibly TRBD1 on 6 matching bases. The CDR3 extends over 15 amino acids. V was clipped by 7 bases and J by 3 bases, with 20 bases between them. Germline CDR1 SGHKS, CDR2 YYEKEE (reference sequence). As DNA, the CDR3 is TGTGCCAGCCGCAGGGGCCCGGAGACTCTCTACGAGCAGTACTTC. This sequence encodes CASRRGPETLYEQYF.

V is TRBV5-1 and J is TRBJ2-7, with 7 nucleotides matching TRBD1. This CDR3 has 16 amino acids. V was clipped by 0 bases and J by 3 bases; unmatched bases: 9. Germline assignment: CDR1 SGHRS and CDR2 YFSETQ. CDR3 sequence: CASSLDSGTAGYEQYF. In DNA form, the CDR3 reads TGCGCCAGCAGCTTGGATTCCGGGACAGCCGGCTACGAGCAGTACTTC.

This clone was seen a single time. The J gene is TRBJ1-5, the V gene TRBV7-9; D remains ambiguous. The CDR3 totals 14 residues. Germline lookup yields CDR1 SEHNR and CDR2 FQNEAQ (reference sequence). The V gene lost 0 bases and the J gene lost 0 bases, with 3 bases spanning the gap. The CDR3 spells CASSLANSNQPQHF. The CDR3 DNA sequence: TGTGCCAGCAGCTTAGCCAATAGCAATCAGCCCCAGCATTTT.

The chain carries TRBV7-9 and TRBJ1-6, with D possibly TRBD1 on 6 matching bases. The CDR3 spans 12 residues. The V gene lost 6 bases and the J gene lost 8 bases, with 8 bases spanning the gap. The germline V gene has CDR1 SEHNR and CDR2 FQNEAQ (reference sequence). The CDR3 protein is CASSYRDSPLHF. In DNA form, the CDR3 reads TGTGCCAGCAGTTACAGGGATTCACCCCTCCACTTT.

This chain joins TRBV29-1 and TRBJ2-3, with 8 positions matching TRBD2. With 4 bases clipped from V and 2 bases from J, the junction kept 8 bases outside the gene matches. CDR3 length: 15 amino acids. Germline V gene data show CDR1 as SQVTM and CDR2 as ANQGSEA. CDR3 residues: CSVVGGGLSTDTQYF. As DNA, the CDR3 is TGCAGCGTTGTCGGCGGGGGGCTTTCCACAGATACGCAGTATTTT.

The rearrangement joins TRBV2 to TRBJ1-2; D may be TRBD1 (5 bases). The V gene's germline CDR1 is SNHLY and CDR2 FYNNEI. V lost 4 bases and J lost 4, with 7 bases in between. The CDR3 has 12 residues. The CDR3 DNA follows: TGTGCCAGCAGTGGGCAGGGCTATGGCTACACCTTC. Translation gives CASSGQGYGYTF.